The 22 T cell receptor beta chains listed next were all sequenced from one sample in a study of T-cell reconstitution after alpha-beta-depleted transplantation in children. Unique molecular identifiers were incorporated when the TCRbeta library was constructed. TCRdb recomputed calls from the PCR reads with MiXCR, one row per CDR3 protein. The sample records about 980,000 distinct CDR3 sequences, about 29% being singletons. The sample in question was PBMCs, mostly from graft donor cells, obtained 360 days after TCRalphabeta/CD19-depleted stem cell transplant. All receptors come from a boy in the first two years of life who had a stem cell transplant for SCID, so the T cells may come from the graft donor.

The chain couples TRBV7-2 to TRBJ2-7; tentative D call: TRBD2 (7 bases). Between the trimmed V and J ends, which lost 5 bases and 0 bases, there was a span of 14 bases. Germline CDR1 SGHTA, CDR2 FQGNSA. This CDR3 is built from 15 residues. In DNA, the CDR3 is TGTGCCAGCAGCCCAGGGAGGGGGACCTCCTACGAGCAGTACTTC. Amino acid sequence: CASSPGRGTSYEQYF. The full variable domain, in which reference TRBV7-2 and TRBJ2-7 provide the parts outside the CDR3, is GAGVSQSPSNKVTEKGKDVELRCDPISGHTALYWYRQSLGQGLEFLIYFQGNSAPDKSGLPSDRFSAERTGGSVSTLTIQRTQQEDSAVYLCASSPGRGTSYEQYFGPGTRLTVT.

The chain couples TRBV28 to TRBJ2-5; no reliable D call. The CDR3 has 12 residues. Germline-derived CDR1 and CDR2 are MDHEN and SYDVKM. The germline V and J ends were trimmed by 5 bases and 6 bases, with 10 bases remaining between them. The DNA of the CDR3 is TGTGCCAGCAGTCCCTCCCCAAAGACCCAGTACTTC. This encodes CASSPSPKTQYF.

This clonotype was observed a few times. The CDR3 sequence is CASKGSGTDYEQYF. CDR3 nucleotide sequence: TGTGCCAGCAAAGGGTCCGGGACCGACTACGAGCAGTACTTC. This chain links TRBV6-1 with TRBJ2-7; possibly TRBD1 or TRBD2 for D (5 bases each). The V end was cut by 7 bases, the J end by 3 bases, with 16 bases between. This CDR3 is 14 amino acids long. Germline CDR1 MNHNS, CDR2 SASEGT.

The CDR3 sequence: CASSRIKGTQEKLFF. DNA for the CDR3: TGTGCCAGCAGTCGGATAAAGGGGACCCAGGAAAAACTGTTTTTT. The chain combines TRBV12-3 or TRBV12-4 with TRBJ1-4, with a possible D match to TRBD1 (5 bases). The CDR3 consists of 15 residues. V lost 5 bases and J lost 8, with 18 bases in between.

The V call is TRBV20-1, the J call TRBJ2-7; D gene unclear. Per germline, CDR1 DFQATT and CDR2 SNEGSKA (reference sequence). The CDR3 runs to 14 residues. The V and J ends lost 3 bases and 0 bases respectively, with 12 bases between them. As DNA, the CDR3 is TGCAGTGCTAGGAGCGTCAGAACCTCCTACGAGCAGTACTTC. Protein product: CSARSVRTSYEQYF.

The V gene is TRBV5-1, the J gene TRBJ2-3; D is perhaps TRBD2 (5 bases). Germline V gene lookup returns CDR1 SGHRS and CDR2 YFSETQ. V was trimmed by 0 bases and J by 1 base, leaving 9 bases between them. The CDR3 loop spans 15 amino acids. The CDR3 reads CASSLVGERTDTQYF. The CDR3, as DNA: TGCGCCAGCAGCTTGGTCGGGGAACGCACAGATACGCAGTATTTT.

The CDR3 protein is CASSLGRELFF. The CDR3 DNA is TGTGCCAGCAGTTTGGGGAGGGAGCTGTTTTTT. The chain has TRBV12-3 or TRBV12-4 and TRBJ2-2; no definite D call. V lost 3 bases and J 9 bases, leaving 5 bases between the germline ends. This CDR3 spans 11 amino acids.

The rearrangement joins TRBV6-5 to TRBJ2-2, with no clear D. The V and J ends lost 2 bases and 0 bases respectively, with 4 bases between them. CDR1 is MNHEY, CDR2 SVGAGI, per germline. The CDR3 extends over 14 amino acids. The CDR3 nucleotides read TGTGCCAGCAGTTACAGTCCGAACACCGGGGAGCTGTTTTTT. It translates to CASSYSPNTGELFF.

This clonotype appeared a few times. The gene calls are TRBV4-1 and TRBJ2-3; 13 nucleotides match TRBD2. The CDR3 is 17 amino acids. Looked up from germline, CDR1 is MGHRA and CDR2 is YSYEKL. V lost 0 bases to trimming and J lost 5 bases; unmatched junction nucleotides: 5. CDR3 bases: TGCGCCAGCAGCCAAGAGACTAGCGGGGGGCCAGTAGATACGCAGTATTTT. This codes for CASSQETSGGPVDTQYF.

In this sample, this clonotype turned up a few times. The rearrangement links TRBV7-9 to TRBJ1-3, with unresolved D. CDR3 length equals 14 residues. Germline CDR1 and CDR2: SEHNR and FQNEAQ (reference sequence). Trimming cost V 7 bases and J 0 bases, with 10 bases left between them. In DNA, the CDR3 is TGTGCCAGCACCCCACGGATCTCTGGAAACACCATATATTTT. This translates into CASTPRISGNTIYF.

This clonotype was observed a few times. V and J are TRBV7-8 and TRBJ2-7; D possibly corresponds to TRBD1 (6 bases). The germline gives CDR1 SGHVS, CDR2 FQNEAQ. The CDR3 runs to 13 residues. V shed 5 bases and J shed 3 bases, with 11 bases lying between them. The CDR3 here is CASSHRVHYEQYF. In DNA, the CDR3 is TGTGCCAGCAGCCACAGGGTCCACTACGAGCAGTACTTC.

There are a few counts of this clonotype. The chain carries TRBV7-9 and TRBJ1-1; D not resolved. Between the trimmed V and J ends, which lost 3 bases and 3 bases, there was a span of 11 bases. Germline V gene data show CDR1 as SEHNR and CDR2 as FQNEAQ (reference sequence). The CDR3 extends over 14 amino acids. The CDR3 region is CASSLSWADTEAFF. DNA of the CDR3: TGTGCCAGCAGCTTGAGTTGGGCGGACACTGAAGCTTTCTTT.

Only a few counts were recorded for this clonotype. The genes are TRBV10-2 and TRBJ2-1; 8 nucleotides agree with TRBD2. Losses at the gene ends were 7 bases for V and 2 bases for J; bases not matched to a gene: 13. The germline V gene has CDR1 WSHSY and CDR2 SAAADI. The length of the CDR3 is 17 residues. The CDR3 spells CASTGLAGAITYNEQFF. Here the CDR3 DNA reads TGCGCCAGCACCGGCCTAGCGGGCGCCATTACCTACAATGAGCAGTTCTTC.

V is TRBV4-2 and J is TRBJ2-6; D gene ambiguous. In germline, CDR1 is LGHNA, CDR2 YNFKEQ. Trimming left V 4 bases short and J 0 bases short, with 13 bases between. The length of the CDR3 is 17 residues. The CDR3 loop reads CASSRNTLSSGANVLTF. CDR3 coding DNA: TGTGCCAGCAGCCGAAACACATTAAGCTCTGGGGCCAACGTCCTGACTTTC.

A few counts support this clonotype. The J gene is TRBJ1-1, the V gene TRBV5-6; 7 bases fit TRBD1. The CDR3 consists of 17 residues. Germline values: CDR1 SGHDT, CDR2 YYEEEE. The V gene end was trimmed by 1 base and the J gene end by 0 bases; junction bases not matched to a gene: 9. The CDR3 DNA reads TGTGCCAGCAGCTTGTATGGCAGGGGGACGATGAACACTGAAGCTTTCTTT. Translated: CASSLYGRGTMNTEAFF.

The V gene is TRBV11-2, the J gene TRBJ1-2, with 9 bases lining up with TRBD1. CDR3 length equals 16 residues. The germline V gene encodes CDR1 SGHAT and CDR2 FQNNGV. The junction had 9 bases not matched to a gene; V was cut back by 0 bases and J by 7 bases. Written as DNA, the CDR3 is TGTGCCAGCAGCTTAGAGGTCTACAGGGGGCGCTCTGGCTACACCTTC. Residues: CASSLEVYRGRSGYTF.

The chain uses TRBV12-3 or TRBV12-4 and TRBJ2-3, with 8 nucleotides matching TRBD1. The V gene end was trimmed by 6 bases and the J gene end by 3 bases; junction bases not matched to a gene: 5. This CDR3 spans 14 amino acids. Written as DNA, the CDR3 is TGTGCCAGCAGGTCGGACAGGGAGACAGATACGCAGTATTTT. Residues: CASRSDRETDTQYF.

This clonotype was detected only a few times. The chain links TRBV6-5 to TRBJ1-2; tentatively, D is TRBD1 (6 bases). Germline V CDR1 and CDR2: MNHEY, SVGAGI. The CDR3 length is 14 residues. Trimming left V 2 bases short and J 4 bases short, with 11 bases between. The CDR3, as DNA: TGTGCCAGCAGTTACCAAGGACAGCTCTATGGCTACACCTTC. The encoded protein is CASSYQGQLYGYTF.

The genes are TRBV4-1 and TRBJ2-6; D is uncertain. The CDR3 is made up of 17 amino acids. The V end lost 4 bases, the J end lost 0 bases, and 13 bases lay between the germline ends. Germline V gives CDR1 MGHRA, CDR2 YSYEKL. CDR3 DNA: TGCGCCAGCAGCCCGCTTGCCGCCAACTCTGGGGCCAACGTCCTGACTTTC. Translation gives CASSPLAANSGANVLTF.

The chain carries TRBV5-1 and TRBJ2-3, with 8 bases matching TRBD1. This CDR3 region has 16 residues. Germline trimming cut 3 bases from V and 4 bases from J; bases unmatched to any gene: 10. CDR1 and CDR2 (germline): SGHRS, YFSETQ. The CDR3 is CASSSFTGGIADTQYF. The CDR3 region has the DNA TGCGCCAGCAGCTCGTTTACAGGGGGAATCGCAGATACGCAGTATTTT.

The chain recombines TRBV24-1 with TRBJ2-3; D unclear. V lost 1 base to trimming and J lost 5 bases, with 9 bases between them. CDR1 is KGHDR and CDR2 is SFDVKD in the germline V gene. CDR3 length: 14 amino acids. The CDR3 coding sequence is TGTGCCACCAGTGATTTCAGCAACGAAGATACGCAGTATTTT. This encodes CATSDFSNEDTQYF.

This clonotype was observed many times. V and J are TRBV20-1 and TRBJ2-5; no clear D. V dropped 5 bases and J dropped 0 bases, with 13 bases sitting between them. The CDR3 has 14 amino acids. CDR1 and CDR2 (germline): DFQATT, SNEGSKA (reference sequence). The CDR3 spells CSAPSFGYQETQYF. The CDR3 DNA follows: TGCAGTGCTCCTTCGTTTGGGTACCAAGAGACCCAGTACTTC.